This TCR beta chain was observed in a study of T cell repertoires in cytomegalovirus infection. Across the whole study: The authors relied on CMV epitopes, both recently identified HLA-C-restricted and well-studied HLA-B-restricted. CMV infection plus the matching HLA type was flagged by public TCR beta signatures. The study's findings and limits: CMV-specific HLA-C-restricted TCR beta clonotypes dominated the ex vivo response.

CDR1 and CDR2 from the germline V gene are LNHDA and SQIVND (reference sequence). V gave up 9 bases and J gave up 1 base; unmatched junction bases: 3. The CDR3 has 13 amino acids. TCRdb recomputed calls from the reads with MiXCR, one row per CDR3 protein. The profile shows 200,000 to 250,000 distinct CDR3 sequences, 30% to 45% of them singletons. This clonotype was seen a handful of times. The antigen is unknown. The clonotype was recovered from a human donor in good health (CMV status not recorded). Some clones in this sample may be carry-over from other donors' samples. The specimen was CD8+ T cells from cultured PBMCs, collected from culture after CMV antigen stimulation. The chain is built from TRBV19 and TRBJ2-1; 7 positions match TRBD1. DNA of the CDR3: TGTGCCAGCACGGACAGGTCCTACAATGAGCAGTTCTTC. It codes for CASTDRSYNEQFF.